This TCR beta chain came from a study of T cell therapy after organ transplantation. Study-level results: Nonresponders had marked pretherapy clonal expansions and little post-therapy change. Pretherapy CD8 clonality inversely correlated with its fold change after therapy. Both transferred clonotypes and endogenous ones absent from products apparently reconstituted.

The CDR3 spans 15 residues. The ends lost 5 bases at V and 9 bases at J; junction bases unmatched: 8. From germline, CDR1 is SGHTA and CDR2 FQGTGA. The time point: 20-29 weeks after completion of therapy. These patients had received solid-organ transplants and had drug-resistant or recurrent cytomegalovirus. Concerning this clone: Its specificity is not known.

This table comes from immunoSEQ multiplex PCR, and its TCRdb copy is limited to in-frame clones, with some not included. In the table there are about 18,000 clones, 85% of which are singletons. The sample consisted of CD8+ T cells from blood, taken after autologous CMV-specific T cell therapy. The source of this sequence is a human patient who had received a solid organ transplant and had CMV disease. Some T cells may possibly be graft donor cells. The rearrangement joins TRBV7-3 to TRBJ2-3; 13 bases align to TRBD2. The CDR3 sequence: CASSRLAGGRDTQYF. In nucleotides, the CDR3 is TGTGCCAGCAGCCGACTAGCGGGGGGACGGGACACGCAGTATTTT.